Below, 16 T cell receptor beta chains from the same sample are listed, as sequenced in a study of spatial heterogeneity in lung cancer (dated by TCRdb to the late 2010s). Beyond this particular receptor, the publication reports: The number of expanded intratumoral alpha and beta TCRs correlated with the tumor nonsynonymous mutation count.

Their antigens are not known. Libraries were built with 5' RACE. These reads were obtained on a NextSeq 500. The public sequencing data were trimmed at Q25 with fastp and processed into clonotypes with MiXCR by TCRdb, which kept only in-frame beta chains. For every CDR3 protein sequence, its rows merge into one entry that carries the most common genes and DNA. The sample data list roughly 16,000 distinct CDR3 sequences, and approximately 5.8% of these were observed just once. Approximately 6.8% of the sample rests with the top ten. The time point label on this specimen signifies: sample taken at primary tumor resection. Sequenced material: lung tumor tissue, taken at surgery. The receptors were gathered from a male donor with early-stage non-small cell lung cancer.

This clonotype occurred many times. The chain recombines TRBV7-8 with TRBJ2-1, with a tentative D call TRBD2 (5 bases). CDR1 is SGHVS and CDR2 is FQNEAQ in the germline V gene. The V and J ends lost 0 bases and 1 base respectively, with 7 bases between them. This CDR3 is built from 15 residues. CDR3 sequence reads: CASSLAGASYNEQFF. The CDR3 DNA reads TGTGCCAGCAGCTTAGCGGGAGCATCCTACAATGAGCAGTTCTTC.

The CDR3: CASSQVGGATAGGTEAFF. CDR3 bases: TGCGCCAGCAGCCAAGTCGGGGGCGCGACGGCTGGGGGCACTGAAGCTTTCTTT. V and J are TRBV4-3 and TRBJ1-1; weak D call: TRBD1 (6 bases). The germline V gene has CDR1 LGHNA and CDR2 YSLEER. V was clipped by 1 base and J by 4 bases, with 22 bases between them. The CDR3 length is 18 residues.

Regarding this clonotype: This sequence may be a read error, since a much larger clone differs from it by one base. V gene TRBV9 combines with J gene TRBJ2-1; 7 nucleotides agree with TRBD1. The CDR3 runs 16 residues. The V gene end was trimmed by 4 bases and the J gene end by 3 bases; junction bases not matched to a gene: 10. Germline lookup yields CDR1 SGDLS and CDR2 YYNGEE. The CDR3 DNA reads as TGTGCCAGCAGCACGACCGACAGGGTCTACTACAATGAGCAGTTCTTC. Translated: CASSTTDRVYYNEQFF. The whole variable domain, filled in from reference TRBV9 and TRBJ2-1, reads DSGVTQTPKHLITATGQRVTLRCSPRSGDLSVYWYQQSLDQGLQFLIQYYNGEERAKGNILERFSAQQFPDLHSELNLSSLELGDSALYFCASSTTDRVYYNEQFFGPGTRLTVL.

This clonotype was observed a handful of times. V and J are TRBV20-1 and TRBJ1-5; no reliable D call. V lost 1 base and J 0 bases, leaving 7 bases between the germline ends. Germline V CDR1 and CDR2: DFQATT, SNEGSKA (reference sequence). This CDR3 comprises 14 residues. The chain's CDR3 is CSARGAISNQPQHF. The CDR3 DNA follows: TGCAGTGCTAGAGGGGCAATTAGCAATCAGCCCCAGCATTTT.

J is TRBJ1-5 and V is TRBV12-3 or TRBV12-4; the match to TRBD1 covers 8 bases. The CDR3 has 15 amino acids. J gave up 2 bases and V 6 bases, and 6 bases lay outside the gene matches. CDR3 DNA: TGTGCCAGCAGAAAGGGACAGGAGGGCAATCAGCCCCAGCATTTT. Translating gives CASRKGQEGNQPQHF.

Many counts were recorded for this clonotype. The chain uses TRBV7-8 and TRBJ1-1, with D possibly TRBD1 on 5 matching bases. The CDR3 has 13 amino acids. Germline V CDR1 and CDR2: SGHVS, FQNEAQ. Between the trimmed V and J ends, which lost 7 bases and 0 bases, there was a span of 9 bases. The CDR3 coding sequence is TGTGCCAGCAAACAGGACGTGAACACTGAAGCTTTCTTT. This translates into CASKQDVNTEAFF. The full variable domain, completed using reference TRBV7-8 and TRBJ1-1, is GAGVSQSPRYKVAKRGQDVALRCDPISGHVSLFWYQQALGQGPEFLTYFQNEAQLDKSGLPSDRFFAERPEGSVSTLKIQRTQQEDSAVYLCASKQDVNTEAFFGQGTRLTVV.

This clonotype is labeled as medium-sized. The chain recombines TRBV11-2 with TRBJ2-3, with 7 bases aligning to TRBD1. Trimming took 5 bases from V and 3 from J; bases not matched to a gene: 14. The CDR3 is 17 amino acids. The germline V gene encodes CDR1 SGHAT and CDR2 FQNNGV. The CDR3: CASSERLTGTATDTQYF. The DNA of the CDR3 is TGTGCCAGCAGCGAACGATTGACAGGGACGGCGACAGATACGCAGTATTTT.

This clonotype has just a few counts. The chain joins TRBV6-2 or TRBV6-3 to TRBJ2-2; the match to TRBD1 covers 8 bases. J gave up 3 bases and V 6 bases, and 6 bases lay outside the gene matches. The germline CDR1 and CDR2 sequences are MNHEY and SVGEGT. The CDR3 spans 15 residues. The CDR3 protein is CASRDGTGDTGELFF. CDR3 DNA: TGTGCCAGCAGGGACGGGACAGGCGACACCGGGGAGCTGTTTTTT.

The rearrangement joins TRBV5-1 to TRBJ1-1; D is possibly TRBD1 (5 bases). Germline CDR1 and CDR2: SGHRS and YFSETQ. This CDR3 has 15 residues. V lost 9 bases and J lost 3, with 21 bases in between. The CDR3 DNA is TGCGCCACCATGCGGGGGGGGTCGGATGACACTGAAGCTTTCTTT. Encoded protein: CATMRGGSDDTEAFF.

This clonotype came up many times. The chain is built from TRBV12-3 or TRBV12-4 and TRBJ2-3, with 8 bases lining up with TRBD2. V gave up 7 bases and J gave up 1 base; unmatched junction bases: 7. The CDR3 runs to 15 residues. The CDR3 protein is CASIAGGLGTDTQYF. The CDR3 bases are TGTGCCAGCATTGCGGGGGGCCTTGGCACAGATACGCAGTATTTT.

In this sample, this clonotype turned up many times. This chain uses TRBV20-1 with TRBJ1-2; D gene unclear. Trimming pared 0 bases from V and 2 bases from J, leaving 10 bases between. The germline CDR1 and CDR2 sequences are DFQATT and SNEGSKA (reference sequence). The CDR3 is 14 residues long. This CDR3 reads CSAREGSENYGYTF. As DNA, the CDR3 is TGCAGTGCTAGAGAAGGCAGTGAAAACTATGGCTACACCTTC.

This clonotype is labeled medium-sized. The rearrangement uses TRBV29-1 and TRBJ2-5; D is possibly TRBD1 (6 bases). The CDR3 loop spans 13 amino acids. Germline V gives CDR1 SQVTM, CDR2 ANQGSEA. The V end lost 6 bases, the J end lost 0 bases, and 11 bases lay between the germline ends. The CDR3 DNA reads TGCAGCGTCGGCCGGGACAACCAAGAGACCCAGTACTTC. Its protein product is CSVGRDNQETQYF.

This clonotype was seen at least ten times. This chain joins TRBV11-3 and TRBJ2-1; the D is unclear. The CDR3 runs 15 residues. Germline CDR1 and CDR2: SGHNT and YENEEA. Trimming shortened V by 1 base and J by 6 bases, and 13 bases separated the two germline ends. The CDR3 nucleotides read TGTGCCAGCAGCTTAGGCAGGTGGTATGGCAATGAGCAGTTCTTC. This translates into CASSLGRWYGNEQFF.

In its sample, this clonotype is medium-sized (0.01 to 0.1%). V usage is TRBV7-2 and J usage is TRBJ2-1; 10 positions agree with TRBD2. The CDR3 consists of 17 residues. Trimming took 4 bases from V and 8 from J; bases not matched to a gene: 14. Looked up from germline, CDR1 is SGHTA and CDR2 is FQGNSA. This CDR3 reads CASSSALAGGWKDEQFF. The CDR3 nucleotides read TGTGCCAGCAGCTCCGCCTTAGCGGGAGGTTGGAAGGATGAGCAGTTCTTC.

This clonotype was seen many times. The chain recombines TRBV4-1 with TRBJ1-1; D uncertain. V was shortened by 3 bases and J by 6 bases, with 11 bases between the two germline ends. The CDR3 extends over 13 amino acids. CDR1 MGHRA and CDR2 YSYEKL come from the germline V gene. CDR3 bases: TGCGCCAGCAGCCACAAAAATGCCCCTGAAGCTTTCTTT. This sequence encodes CASSHKNAPEAFF.

This clonotype has a count of ten or more. This sequence joins TRBV29-1 and TRBJ1-5; no reliable D call. CDR3 length equals 12 residues. The V end was cut by 4 bases, the J end by 4 bases, with 8 bases between. The V gene's germline CDR1 is SQVTM and CDR2 ANQGSEA. CDR3: CSVGTGNQPQHF. CDR3 bases: TGCAGCGTTGGGACGGGAAATCAGCCCCAGCATTTT.